The 16 T cell receptor beta chains in this list originate from one sample, sequenced in a study of T cell responses to AZD1222 COVID-19 vaccine. Here immunoSEQ multiplex PCR was the method, and the copy in TCRdb shows in-frame clones only, minus some. The sample lists some 130,000 clones, approximately 85% occurring once. Material: peripheral blood, obtained 28 days after the second dose of the MenACWY control vaccine. The receptors come from an adult who received the MenACWY meningococcal vaccine as a control.

The chain carries TRBV28 and TRBJ1-1; TRBD1 might be the D (6 bases). The germline V and J ends were trimmed by 8 bases and 1 base, with 17 bases remaining between them. The CDR3 runs 15 residues. Per germline, CDR1 MDHEN and CDR2 SYDVKM. CDR3 bases: TGTGCCAGCGCCAATACACAGGGAACGAACACTGAAGCTTTCTTT. Translating gives CASANTQGTNTEAFF.

The rearrangement joins TRBV11-3 to TRBJ1-2, with a possible D match to TRBD1 (5 bases). Germline V lookup: CDR1 SGHNT, CDR2 YENEEA. With 5 bases removed from V and 6 bases from J, the gap between germline ends came to 19 bases. The CDR3 runs to 15 residues. The CDR3 protein is CASSPQGFLGHGYTF. For the CDR3, the DNA is TGTGCCAGCAGCCCGCAGGGCTTCTTGGGGCATGGCTACACCTTC.

The gene calls are TRBV9 and TRBJ1-2, with D possibly being TRBD1 (5 bases). This CDR3 spans 15 amino acids. V was clipped by 2 bases and J by 4 bases, with 15 bases between them. Germline CDR1 and CDR2: SGDLS and YYNGEE. The CDR3 coding sequence is TGTGCCAGCAGCGTCGCGTCGTGGGGGGGCTATGGCTACACCTTC. Translating it yields CASSVASWGGYGYTF.

The chain has TRBV6-5 and TRBJ1-1; D is possibly TRBD1 (5 bases). CDR1 MNHEY and CDR2 SVGAGI come from the germline V gene. Trimming took 7 bases from V and 1 from J, leaving 13 bases between them. CDR3 length: 14 residues. CDR3 region: CASTAGASNTEAFF. DNA of the CDR3: TGTGCCAGCACTGCCGGGGCCTCGAACACTGAAGCTTTCTTT.

The chain recombines TRBV4-2 with TRBJ2-1; TRBD1 matches at 9 bases. This CDR3 has 17 amino acids. Looked up from germline, CDR1 is LGHNA and CDR2 is YNFKEQ. The J segment lost 2 bases and the V segment lost 3 bases, leaving 8 bases of the junction unmatched. CDR3 sequence reads: CASSQAIGTGTYNEQFF. In nucleotides, the CDR3 is TGTGCCAGCAGCCAGGCGATCGGGACAGGGACCTACAATGAGCAGTTCTTC.

V is TRBV5-1 and J is TRBJ2-1, with 14 positions matching TRBD2. Trimming at V came to 5 bases and at J to 9 bases, leaving 4 bases not matched to a gene. This CDR3 has 14 residues. Germline V gene sequence: CDR1 SGHRS, CDR2 YFSETQ. This CDR3 is CASRGLAGAGEQFF. CDR3 bases: TGCGCCAGCAGGGGACTAGCGGGGGCCGGTGAGCAGTTCTTC.

This chain connects TRBV5-1 to TRBJ1-1, with a possible D match to TRBD1 (6 bases). The CDR3 has 15 residues. The V and J ends lost 2 bases and 0 bases respectively, with 11 bases between them. Germline CDR1 SGHRS, CDR2 YFSETQ. CDR3 sequence (DNA): TGCGCCAGCAGCTTTGGGGGGCTGATGAACACTGAAGCTTTCTTT. Protein sequence: CASSFGGLMNTEAFF.

The J gene is TRBJ1-1, the V gene TRBV9, with D possibly TRBD1 on 6 matching bases. Trimming took off 0 bases at V and 0 bases at J, with 9 bases between the two ends. Germline values: CDR1 SGDLS, CDR2 YYNGEE. The length of the CDR3 is 15 residues. The CDR3 loop is CASSVEGHMNTEAFF. For the CDR3, the DNA is TGTGCCAGCAGCGTAGAGGGACATATGAACACTGAAGCTTTCTTT.

This clone was observed a handful of times. Other DNA sequences in the sample encode the same CDR3. The genes are TRBV9 and TRBJ1-2, with a weak D call TRBD1 (5 bases). With 0 bases removed from V and 2 bases from J, the gap between germline ends came to 8 bases. The CDR3 totals 14 residues. The germline CDR1 and CDR2 sequences are SGDLS and YYNGEE. The CDR3 DNA is TGTGCCAGCAGCGTAGGGGGGACCAACTATGGCTACACCTTC. Its protein is CASSVGGTNYGYTF.

This chain links TRBV10-3 with TRBJ2-7; D not certain. V was shortened by 0 bases and J by 3 bases, with 9 bases between the two germline ends. The CDR3 is made up of 14 amino acids. In germline, CDR1 is ENHRY, CDR2 SYGVKD. The CDR3 is CAISESSLGYEQYF. CDR3 sequence (DNA): TGTGCCATCAGTGAGTCGAGTCTAGGCTACGAGCAGTACTTC.

This chain joins TRBV12-3 or TRBV12-4 and TRBJ2-2; no definite D call. Trimming cost V 4 bases and J 7 bases, with 10 bases left between them. The CDR3 spans 13 residues. The CDR3 loop reads CASSSSSGGELFF. DNA for the CDR3: TGTGCCAGCAGTTCGAGCTCCGGCGGGGAGCTGTTTTTT.

This chain joins TRBV11-2 and TRBJ1-2; 9 bases fit TRBD1. Trimming at V came to 4 bases and at J to 4 bases, leaving 7 bases not matched to a gene. The CDR3 has 15 residues. Germline V lookup: CDR1 SGHAT, CDR2 FQNNGV. The CDR3 sequence is CASSSQGARGYGYTF. CDR3 bases: TGTGCCAGCAGCTCACAGGGGGCGCGGGGCTATGGCTACACCTTC.

The V and J genes are TRBV29-1 and TRBJ1-2; 7 bases are shared with TRBD1. Germline V lookup: CDR1 SQVTM, CDR2 ANQGSEA. V shed 6 bases, J shed 1 base, and the junction held 5 bases outside the gene matches. The CDR3 totals 13 residues. CDR3 region: CSVYGTDNYGYTF. As DNA, the CDR3 is TGCAGCGTCTACGGGACAGATAACTATGGCTACACCTTC.

A few counts support this clone. This chain connects TRBV24-1 to TRBJ1-2; the D is unclear. The germline V gene has CDR1 KGHDR and CDR2 SFDVKD. The CDR3 loop spans 12 amino acids. The V end lost 6 bases, the J end lost 7 bases, and 11 bases lay between the germline ends. CDR3 loop: CATSSRFFGYTF. Written as DNA, the CDR3 is TGTGCCACCAGTTCCAGGTTTTTTGGCTACACCTTC.

The rearrangement uses TRBV7-2 and TRBJ2-1; D remains unclear. With 9 bases removed from V and 2 bases from J, the gap between germline ends came to 14 bases. The CDR3 is made up of 14 amino acids. Germline assignment: CDR1 SGHTA and CDR2 FQGNSA. DNA of the CDR3: TGTGCCAGTGATGTAGGGTTACCCTACAATGAGCAGTTCTTC. It is translated as CASDVGLPYNEQFF.

V gene TRBV7-2 combines with J gene TRBJ2-7; possibly TRBD1 for D (6 bases). The CDR3 has 13 residues. The germline V and J ends were trimmed by 6 bases and 6 bases, with 15 bases remaining between them. Germline V gene lookup returns CDR1 SGHTA and CDR2 FQGNSA. The CDR3 reads CASSDTGSGEQYF. CDR3 sequence (DNA): TGTGCCAGCAGTGATACAGGGTCTGGCGAGCAGTACTTC.